A single sample is the source of the 16 T cell receptor beta chains below, sequenced in a study of blood T cell repertoires in COVID-19. The table came from immunoSEQ multiplex PCR; TCRdb's copy has only in-frame clones and leaves some out. The table shows about 260,000 clones, with 80% to 90% occurring only once. Input material: PBMCs or T cells enriched from blood (not recorded which). These TCRs come from a woman aged 35 to 49 who had been exposed to COVID-19.

V usage is TRBV6-5 and J usage is TRBJ1-5; 7 bases match TRBD1. The germline CDR1 and CDR2 sequences are MNHEY and SVGAGI. The CDR3 is made up of 15 amino acids. The J segment lost 4 bases and the V segment lost 6 bases, leaving 9 bases of the junction unmatched. In DNA, the CDR3 is TGTGCCAGCAGACTGATCCGGGACAGTAATCAGCCCCAGCATTTT. It yields the protein CASRLIRDSNQPQHF.

The rearrangement uses TRBV11-3 and TRBJ2-2, with D possibly matching TRBD1 (7 bases). Germline values: CDR1 SGHNT, CDR2 YENEEA. CDR3 size: 13 residues. V lost 5 bases, J lost 5 bases, and 9 bases lay in between. Here the CDR3 DNA reads TGTGCCAGCAGCCCAGGGGGGACCGGGGAGCTGTTTTTT. Protein product: CASSPGGTGELFF.

The chain combines TRBV7-8 with TRBJ2-7, with a weak D call TRBD2 (5 bases). Trimming removed 5 bases at V and 2 bases at J, with 16 bases between. Germline V CDR1 and CDR2: SGHVS, FQNEAQ. The CDR3 is 15 residues long. The CDR3 DNA reads TGTGCCAGCAGCCTCGTTTGGACTTCCCCCTACGAGCAGTACTTC. Protein: CASSLVWTSPYEQYF.

This clone was seen a few times. V and J are TRBV7-3 and TRBJ2-7; D unclear. Trimming left V 0 bases short and J 2 bases short, with 5 bases between. The CDR3 contains 13 residues. The germline V gene encodes CDR1 SGHTA and CDR2 FQGTGA. The CDR3 sequence is CASSLTQAYEQYF. The CDR3 coding sequence is TGTGCCAGCAGCTTAACTCAGGCCTACGAGCAGTACTTC.

The chain couples TRBV6-5 to TRBJ1-4; a possible D gene is TRBD1 (5 bases). The germline V gene encodes CDR1 MNHEY and CDR2 SVGAGI. The CDR3 loop spans 14 amino acids. Trimming left V 4 bases short and J 5 bases short, with 11 bases between. CDR3 sequence: CASSSPGGNEKLFF. CDR3 DNA sequence: TGTGCCAGCAGTTCCCCGGGGGGAAATGAAAAACTGTTTTTT.

Note on this clone: At one of its ends the junction is not consistent with the germline gene, which may arise from a read error. J is TRBJ2-3 and V is TRBV5-1; D perhaps matches TRBD2 (6 bases). Per germline, CDR1 SGHRS and CDR2 YFSETQ. CDR3 size: 14 residues. The CDR3 sequence: CASSGHHRGDTQYF. DNA for the CDR3: TGTGCCAGCAGCGGACATCACCGGGGGGATACGCAGTATTTT.

V usage is TRBV27 and J usage is TRBJ2-7; TRBD1 matches 8 bases. Unmatched junction bases numbered 12, after V lost 11 bases and J lost 6 bases. The CDR3 has 13 amino acids. CDR1 and CDR2 (germline): MNHEY, SMNVEV (reference sequence). CDR3 protein: CAAARDRPSEQYF. The CDR3 nucleotides read TGTGCCGCGGCTAGGGACAGGCCCTCCGAGCAGTACTTC.

The V and J genes are TRBV24-1 and TRBJ2-5; D possibly corresponds to TRBD2 (5 bases). Germline V CDR1 and CDR2: KGHDR, SFDVKD. Trimming took off 4 bases at V and 3 bases at J, with 14 bases between the two ends. This CDR3 region has 15 residues. This CDR3 reads CATSDPGNGEETQYF. As DNA, the CDR3 is TGTGCCACCAGTGACCCGGGTAACGGGGAAGAGACCCAGTACTTC.

This rearrangement joins TRBV11-2 to TRBJ2-1; TRBD2 matches 8 bases. The germline V gene encodes CDR1 SGHAT and CDR2 FQNNGV. Trimming removed 0 bases from V and 6 bases from J; junction bases left unmatched: 10. CDR3 length: 17 amino acids. The CDR3 region is CASSLDLIGGRRNEQFF. CDR3 bases: TGTGCCAGCAGCTTAGATCTAATTGGCGGGAGGCGCAATGAGCAGTTCTTC.

The table lists this clone with a count of one. The chain combines TRBV4-1 with TRBJ2-1; possibly TRBD2 for D (5 bases). The CDR3 has 14 amino acids. CDR1 is MGHRA, CDR2 YSYEKL, per germline. The V and J ends lost 9 bases and 0 bases respectively, with 12 bases between them. CDR3 region: CASSRESSYNEQFF. In DNA, the CDR3 is TGCGCCAGTTCTCGGGAAAGCTCCTACAATGAGCAGTTCTTC.

This clone was found a few times. This sequence joins TRBV18 and TRBJ1-4, with 7 bases lining up with TRBD1. This CDR3 spans 14 amino acids. The germline CDR1 and CDR2 sequences are KGHSH and LQKENI. J gave up 6 bases and V 1 base, and 2 bases lay outside the gene matches. The CDR3 reads CASSPQGADEKLFF. The CDR3 DNA reads TGTGCCAGCTCACCACAGGGGGCGGATGAAAAACTGTTTTTT. The entire variable domain, with the rest obtained from reference TRBV18 and TRBJ1-4, is as follows: NAGVMQNPRHLVRRRGQEARLRCSPMKGHSHVYWYRQLPEEGLKFMVYLQKENIIDESGMPKERFSAEFPKEGPSILRIQQVVRGDSAAYFCASSPQGADEKLFFGSGTQLSVL.

The chain links TRBV7-2 to TRBJ2-1; 7 bases align to TRBD1. V shed 5 bases, J shed 4 bases, and the junction held 8 bases outside the gene matches. Germline V gene data show CDR1 as SGHTA and CDR2 as FQGNSA. The CDR3 length is 15 residues. CDR3 DNA: TGTGCCAGCAGCAACCCCGGGACAGCGTACAATGAGCAGTTCTTC. This codes for CASSNPGTAYNEQFF.

J is TRBJ1-4 and V is TRBV7-9; D might be TRBD1 (6 bases). Germline CDR1 and CDR2: SEHNR and FQNEAQ (reference sequence). The CDR3 has 15 residues. Trimming removed 5 bases at V and 8 bases at J, with 18 bases between. CDR3 sequence: CASSQDRDMDEKLFF. CDR3 nucleotide sequence: TGTGCCAGCAGCCAAGACCGGGACATGGACGAAAAACTGTTTTTT.

The rearrangement uses TRBV2 and TRBJ2-7; D is perhaps TRBD2 (5 bases). CDR3 length: 17 residues. V was trimmed by 7 bases and J by 0 bases, leaving 22 bases between them. Germline lookup yields CDR1 SNHLY and CDR2 FYNNEI. The chain's CDR3 is CASNRLPGLPSSYEQYV. The DNA for the CDR3 is TGTGCCAGCAATCGGCTCCCGGGGTTGCCGAGCTCCTACGAGCAGTACGTC.

CDR3: CASSPDRSSGNTIYF. DNA of the CDR3: TGTGCCAGCAGCCCCGACCGGAGCTCTGGAAACACCATATATTTT. The chain uses TRBV4-2 and TRBJ1-3; D is undetermined. Trimming removed 4 bases from V and 0 bases from J, with 10 bases in between. The CDR3 spans 15 residues. The germline V gene encodes CDR1 LGHNA and CDR2 YNFKEQ.

V gene TRBV4-3 combines with J gene TRBJ2-7, with 7 bases identical to TRBD1. This CDR3 is built from 17 residues. The germline V gene encodes CDR1 LGHNA and CDR2 YSLEER. J gave up 3 bases and V 0 bases, and 11 bases lay outside the gene matches. CDR3 bases: TGCGCCAGCAGCCAAGAAAATAACGTACAGGGGATCTACGAGCAGTACTTC. Encoded protein: CASSQENNVQGIYEQYF.